This is a list of T cell receptor beta chains from one sample in a study of T cells after yellow fever vaccination. TCRdb itself ran the 5' RACE reads through MiXCR, one entry per CDR3 protein. The top ten hold 0.85% of the sample, which has about 240,000 distinct CDR3 sequences, 6.9% seen once. Sequences were derived from CD4+ T cells sorted from PBMCs, sampled 15 days after the yellow fever booster vaccination. The receptors stem from a man aged 25 to 40 who received the YFV17D yellow fever vaccine. CDR3s include the opening cysteine and the closing phenylalanine or tryptophan. Each record gives: CDR3 length, J gene, clone size, D gene, V gene, CDR3 protein, CDR3 DNA. The D gene is left open where the match is weak. Expanded clones get a size class; other rows say once, few or many, or leave the size out.

>13|TRBJ2-1|many|NA|TRBV29-1
CSVDSPARNEQFF
TGCAGCGTGGACAGCCCGGCACGCAATGAGCAGTTCTTC
>13|TRBJ2-5|many|NA|TRBV20-1
CSARDFSIETQYF
TGCAGTGCTAGAGATTTTTCGATCGAGACCCAGTACTTC
>15|TRBJ2-3|NA|TRBD2|TRBV5-1
CASTSSGRGQGMQYF
TGCGCCAGCACCTCTAGCGGGAGGGGACAAGGAATGCAGTATTTT
>15|TRBJ1-5|NA|TRBD1|TRBV10-3
CAIKGEQGADQPQHF
TGTGCCATCAAAGGGGAACAGGGGGCCGATCAGCCCCAGCATTTT
>13|TRBJ1-1|NA|NA|TRBV20-1
CSATTQLNTEAFF
TGCAGTGCTACAACACAGTTAAACACTGAAGCTTTCTTT
>12|TRBJ2-5|many|NA|TRBV29-1
CSVGAWGETQYF
TGCAGCGTTGGGGCCTGGGGAGAGACCCAGTACTTC
>15|TRBJ2-3|NA|TRBD1|TRBV7-8
CASSQRTGGTDTQYF
TGTGCCAGCAGCCAGAGGACAGGGGGCACAGATACGCAGTATTTT
>11|TRBJ1-4|many|NA|TRBV29-1
CSAHTNEKLFF
TGCAGCGCTCATACTAATGAAAAACTGTTTTTT
>15|TRBJ2-1|few|NA|TRBV28
CASSLGSQGGNEQFF
TGTGCCAGCAGTTTAGGAAGCCAGGGCGGAAATGAGCAGTTCTTC
>13|TRBJ1-1|NA|NA|TRBV5-6
CASSFSRHTEAFF
TGTGCCAGCAGCTTTAGTAGACACACTGAAGCTTTCTTT
>15|TRBJ2-7|NA|NA|TRBV6-5
CASSYGGLGAREQYF
TGTGCCAGCAGTTATGGGGGACTTGGGGCGCGAGAGCAGTACTTC
>22|TRBJ2-1|NA|TRBD2|TRBV5-1
CASSLALTLAGGPGASYNEQFF
TGCGCCAGCAGCTTGGCCTTAACACTAGCGGGAGGGCCGGGGGCTTCCTACAATGAGCAGTTCTTC
>16|TRBJ2-2|NA|NA|TRBV7-2
CASSLYGGPNTGELFF
TGTGCCAGCAGCTTATACGGGGGGCCTAACACCGGGGAGCTGTTTTTT
>15|TRBJ2-2|few|NA|TRBV19
CASSVGDLNTGELFF
TGTGCCAGTTCAGTCGGGGATTTGAACACCGGGGAGCTGTTTTTT
>16|TRBJ2-3|few|NA|TRBV9
CASSPTGTRGTDTQYF
TGTGCCAGCAGCCCCACTGGGACGAGGGGGACAGATACGCAGTATTTT
>17|TRBJ2-3|NA|TRBD2|TRBV7-2
CASSLSSGLAATRPQYF
TGTGCCAGCAGCTTAAGTTCGGGACTAGCGGCTACCCGGCCGCAGTATTTT
>14|TRBJ2-7|few|NA|TRBV3-1
CASSQEGRRYEQYF
TGTGCCAGCAGCCAAGAGGGACGGCGGTACGAGCAGTACTTC
>13|TRBJ2-7|NA|NA|TRBV10-3
CAIRGRSSYEQYF
TGTGCCATCAGAGGCAGGTCCTCCTACGAGCAGTACTTC
>14|TRBJ1-1|few|NA|TRBV5-1
CASSLQGGDTEAFF
TGCGCCAGCAGCTTACAGGGCGGGGACACTGAAGCTTTCTTT
>18|TRBJ2-3|NA|TRBD2|TRBV11-2
CASSLEPAGGLSTDTQYF
TGTGCCAGCAGCTTAGAGCCGGCCGGGGGGTTAAGCACAGATACGCAGTATTTT
>16|TRBJ1-6|few|NA|TRBV11-2
CASSHDPGVVNSPLHF
TGTGCCAGCAGCCATGACCCAGGGGTCGTCAATTCACCCCTCCACTTT
>15|TRBJ2-5|many|TRBD2|TRBV20-1
CSASNSGRVEETQYF
TGCAGTGCTAGTAATAGCGGGAGAGTTGAAGAGACCCAGTACTTC
>12|TRBJ2-4|few|TRBD1|TRBV30
CAWGGQANIQYF
TGTGCCTGGGGGGGACAGGCAAACATTCAGTACTTC
>12|TRBJ2-7|few|NA|TRBV6-6
CAGGTGGYEQYF
TGTGCCGGCGGGACTGGGGGCTACGAGCAGTACTTC
>16|TRBJ2-7|NA|TRBD2|TRBV20-1
CCAQGFTSGSHYEQYF
TGCTGTGCTCAAGGGTTTACTAGCGGGAGTCACTACGAGCAGTACTTC
>15|TRBJ2-3|NA|NA|TRBV5-1
CASSLGRGGADTQYF
TGCGCCAGCAGCTTGGGCCGGGGCGGCGCAGATACGCAGTATTTT
>16|TRBJ1-6|many|NA|TRBV21-1
CASSKGEQGRSSPLHF
TGTGCCAGCAGCAAAGGGGAACAGGGACGAAGTTCACCCCTCCACTTT
>15|TRBJ2-6|NA|NA|TRBV19
CASGDPFSGANVLTF
TGTGCCAGTGGGGATCCTTTCTCTGGGGCCAACGTCCTGACTTTC
>12|TRBJ2-2|many|NA|TRBV7-3
CASGVVTGELFF
TGTGCCAGCGGAGTTGTCACCGGGGAGCTGTTTTTT
>12|TRBJ1-1|few|NA|TRBV18
CASSGVWPEAFF
TGTGCCAGCTCAGGGGTTTGGCCTGAAGCTTTCTTT
>16|TRBJ2-5|many|NA|TRBV11-3
CASSLVSRTTQETQYF
TGTGCCAGCAGCTTAGTATCCCGGACTACCCAAGAGACCCAGTACTTC
>17|TRBJ2-5|NA|NA|TRBV5-1
CASSHGPQKKNQETQYF
TGCGCCAGCAGCCACGGGCCGCAAAAGAAAAACCAAGAGACCCAGTACTTC
>16|TRBJ2-4|few|TRBD1|TRBV20-1
CSARGYRGPAKNIQYF
TGCAGTGCTAGAGGCTACAGGGGTCCAGCCAAAAACATTCAGTACTTC
>14|TRBJ2-3|NA|TRBD2|TRBV5-4
CAISQGLAPDTQYF
TGTGCCATCAGCCAAGGACTAGCTCCAGATACGCAGTATTTT
>14|TRBJ2-7|many|TRBD1|TRBV7-8
CASSIPGTDYEQYF
TGTGCCAGCAGCATACCCGGGACAGACTACGAGCAGTACTTC
>13|TRBJ2-5|NA|NA|TRBV9
CASSVRVGETQYF
TGTGCCAGCAGCGTCAGGGTGGGAGAGACCCAGTACTTC
>16|TRBJ2-1|NA|TRBD2|TRBV19
CASSTASGRDYNEQFF
TGTGCCAGTAGTACTGCTAGCGGGAGGGACTACAATGAGCAGTTCTTC
>13|TRBJ2-5|NA|NA|TRBV7-2
CASSPGLTETQHF
TGTGCCAGCAGCCCGGGACTGACGGAGACCCAGCACTTC
>18|TRBJ2-6|NA|TRBD1|TRBV12-3/TRBV12-4
CAFSRAGQGNSGANVLTF
TGTGCCTTCAGTCGGGCGGGACAGGGAAACTCTGGGGCCAACGTCCTGACTTTC
>16|TRBJ1-1|NA|TRBD1|TRBV7-2
CASGFMTGTKGTEAFF
TGTGCCAGCGGCTTCATGACAGGGACAAAAGGGACTGAAGCTTTCTTT
>10|TRBJ2-3|many|NA|TRBV29-1
CSVGSDTQYF
TGCAGCGTTGGTTCCGATACGCAGTATTTT
>13|TRBJ2-3|few|TRBD2|TRBV27
CASRGLAGNTQYF
TGTGCCAGCAGGGGACTAGCGGGTAATACGCAGTATTTT
>14|TRBJ2-7|few|TRBD2|TRBV10-3
CATHPTSGTYEQYF
TGTGCCACACACCCGACTAGCGGGACATACGAGCAGTACTTC
>14|TRBJ2-5|NA|TRBD1|TRBV7-8
CASSLNRGQETQYF
TGTGCCAGCAGCTTAAACAGGGGACAAGAGACCCAGTACTTC
>12|TRBJ2-7|many|NA|TRBV29-1
CSVAFQGSEQYF
TGCAGCGTTGCTTTTCAGGGAAGCGAGCAGTACTTC
>17|TRBJ2-2|NA|NA|TRBV12-3/TRBV12-4
CASSLRLGAANTGELFF
TGTGCCAGCAGTTTACGGTTGGGGGCTGCGAACACCGGGGAGCTGTTTTTT
>21|TRBJ2-5|few|TRBD2|TRBV29-1
CSVAEKAHGTSGSWRQETQYF
TGCAGCGTTGCCGAAAAGGCGCACGGGACTAGCGGGAGTTGGCGTCAAGAGACCCAGTACTTC
>13|TRBJ2-7|few|NA|TRBV4-2
CASSQYSWGEQYF
TGTGCCAGCAGCCAATACAGTTGGGGCGAGCAGTACTTC
>13|TRBJ1-2|NA|NA|TRBV7-2
CASSIGIGDGYTF
TGTGCCAGCAGTATCGGCATCGGGGACGGCTACACCTTC
>16|TRBJ2-1|many|NA|TRBV7-9
CASSLEGKVGYNEQFF
TGTGCCAGCAGCTTAGAGGGGAAGGTGGGGTACAATGAGCAGTTCTTC
>14|TRBJ1-5|many|TRBD1|TRBV3-1
CASSSGQGGQPQHF
TGTGCCAGCAGCTCCGGACAGGGAGGCCAGCCCCAGCATTTT
>20|TRBJ2-1|few|TRBD2|TRBV4-2
CASSQDQFGLAASPNNEQFF
TGTGCCAGCAGCCAAGATCAATTCGGGCTAGCGGCATCCCCTAACAATGAGCAGTTCTTC
>14|TRBJ2-5|NA|TRBD1|TRBV5-5
CAISLTGPQETQYF
TGTGCCATCAGCTTGACAGGGCCCCAAGAGACCCAGTACTTC
>14|TRBJ2-4|NA|NA|TRBV7-9
CASSLAGVGDIQYF
TGTGCCAGCAGCTTAGCAGGGGTTGGGGACATTCAGTACTTC
>16|TRBJ2-7|NA|NA|TRBV4-3
CASSQNGAAPSYEQYF
TGCGCCAGCAGCCAAAATGGGGCAGCGCCATCCTACGAGCAGTACTTC
>15|TRBJ2-5|many|NA|TRBV5-1
CASSLGAGTQETQYF
TGCGCCAGCAGCTTGGGGGCCGGGACTCAAGAGACCCAGTACTTC
>13|TRBJ1-6|few|NA|TRBV6-1
CASSEVRDSPLHF
TGTGCCAGCAGTGAAGTCCGAGATTCACCCCTCCACTTT